A single sample is the source of the 12 T cell receptor beta chains below, sequenced in a study of shared clonotypes between healthy human individuals. Only CD45RO-negative cells positively selected for CCR7 counted as naive CD8 cells, so terminally differentiated effector memory CD45RA+ cells were excluded. Sequencing used immunoSEQ multiplex PCR; TCRdb keeps in-frame clones, though not all of them. Of approximately 2,000,000 clones listed, about 93% are singletons. Specimen: naive CD8+ T cells from PBMCs. These TCRs come from a man younger than 30 in good health. Some clones in this sample may be carry-over from other donors' samples.

This clone came up once. The gene calls are TRBV5-1 and TRBJ2-2; no clear D gene. The V end was cut by 0 bases, the J end by 0 bases, with 12 bases between. Germline CDR1 reads SGHRS; CDR2 reads YFSETQ. The CDR3 loop spans 17 amino acids. Here the CDR3 reads CASSLAGRIANTGELFF. The CDR3 region has the DNA TGCGCCAGCAGCTTGGCCGGGCGGATAGCGAACACCGGGGAGCTGTTTTTT.

This chain uses TRBV11-2 with TRBJ2-7; 11 nucleotides match TRBD1. V was clipped by 4 bases and J by 4 bases; unmatched bases: 6. Per the germline V gene, CDR1 is SGHAT and CDR2 is FQNNGV. The CDR3 covers 15 residues. CDR3 region: CASSSGTGGFYEQYF. The CDR3 DNA reads as TGTGCCAGCAGCTCCGGGACAGGGGGTTTTTACGAGCAGTACTTC.

This clone was observed a single time. The gene calls are TRBV25-1 and TRBJ2-5; 7 bases are a match to TRBD1. Germline V gives CDR1 MGHDK, CDR2 SYGVNS. The CDR3 spans 14 residues. V lost 2 bases and J lost 2; bases outside the gene matches: 2. CDR3 DNA: TGTGCCAGCAGTGAACCGGGACAGCAAGAGACCCAGTACTTC. Residues: CASSEPGQQETQYF. The variable domain in full, completed from reference TRBV25-1 and TRBJ2-5, reads EADIYQTPRYLVIGTGKKITLECSQTMGHDKMYWYQQDPGMELHLIHYSYGVNSTEKGDLSSESTVSRIRTEHFPLTLESARPSHTSQYLCASSEPGQQETQYFGPGTRLLVL.

This chain connects TRBV6-1 to TRBJ1-3, with 7 bases matching TRBD1. This CDR3 comprises 15 residues. V trimming: 5 bases; J trimming: 3 bases; junction bases outside the gene matches: 7. Germline CDR1 and CDR2: MNHNS and SASEGT. The CDR3 region has the DNA TGTGCCAGCAGTTCCGCCAGGGGGATTGGAAACACCATATATTTT. It specifies CASSSARGIGNTIYF.

This clone was observed a single time. This chain uses TRBV30 with TRBJ2-3; D remains unclear. Germline CDR1 GTSNPN, CDR2 SVGIG (reference sequence). Trimming stripped 2 bases from V and 1 base from J, with 10 bases between. The CDR3 spans 14 residues. The CDR3: CAWSSLGRTDTQYF. The CDR3 region has the DNA TGTGCCTGGAGTTCCCTAGGACGCACAGATACGCAGTATTTT.

In this sample, this clone turned up once. The V call is TRBV21-1, the J call TRBJ2-1; the table calls TRBD2, which could not be checked here. TRBV21-1 is a pseudogene segment. The CDR3 is 16 residues long. The CDR3 bases are TGTGCCAGCAGCAATCGTGATGCTAGCGGATGTAATGAGCAGTTCTTC. This sequence encodes CASSNRDASGCNEQFF.

The chain combines TRBV10-1 with TRBJ2-1; 14 bases fit TRBD2. Germline CDR1 is WNHNN and CDR2 is SYGVQD (reference sequence). The CDR3 loop spans 19 amino acids. Unmatched junction bases numbered 12, after V lost 3 bases and J lost 5 bases. The CDR3 region has the DNA TGCGCCAGCAGTGACGGTTTCGGGACTAGCGGGAGCAGCAACAATGAGCAGTTCTTC. Its translation: CASSDGFGTSGSSNNEQFF.

This CDR3 reads CASGLTFARDTQYF. CDR3 coding DNA: TGTGCCAGCGGACTGACGTTTGCGCGAGATACGCAGTATTTT. The chain links TRBV27 to TRBJ2-3, with D possibly TRBD2 on 5 matching bases. This CDR3 contains 14 residues. Germline V gene lookup returns CDR1 MNHEY and CDR2 SMNVEV (reference sequence). Deletions cut 8 bases from V and 5 bases from J, with 17 bases between.

The rearrangement links TRBV6-9 to TRBJ2-5; D is uncertain. The J call is uncertain, as TRBJ2-7 better fits the DNA end. Germline CDR1 reads MNHGY; CDR2 reads SVAAGI. This CDR3 spans 13 amino acids. The CDR3 loop reads CASFRGTHYEQYF. The CDR3 region has the DNA TGTGCCAGCTTTCGTGGCACGCACTACGAGCAGTACTTC.

The chain joins TRBV14 to TRBJ1-1; D might be TRBD1 (5 bases). Germline V gives CDR1 SGHDN, CDR2 FVKESK. CDR3 length: 16 residues. V lost 4 bases and J lost 4, with 19 bases in between. In DNA form, the CDR3 reads TGTGCCAGCAGCCCGCCTCCGCAGGGACTCCTCACTGAAGCTTTCTTT. It codes for CASSPPPQGLLTEAFF. Full variable domain (rest looked up from reference TRBV14 and TRBJ1-1): EAGVTQFPSHSVIEKGQTVTLRCDPISGHDNLYWYRRVMGKEIKFLLHFVKESKQDESGMPNNRFLAERTGGTYSTLKVQPAELEDSGVYFCASSPPPQGLLTEAFFGQGTRLTVV.

The genes are TRBV10-3 and TRBJ1-2; 9 nucleotides agree with TRBD1. Unmatched junction bases numbered 9, after V lost 4 bases and J lost 0 bases. The CDR3 is 17 residues long. Per the germline V gene, CDR1 is ENHRY and CDR2 is SYGVKD. The CDR3 here is CAISVRGQGQANYGYTF. DNA of the CDR3: TGTGCCATCAGTGTGAGGGGACAGGGCCAAGCTAACTATGGCTACACCTTC.

The genes are TRBV7-8 and TRBJ1-5; TRBD1 is a possible D gene (5 bases). Per the germline V gene, CDR1 is SGHVS and CDR2 is FQNEAQ. Trimming cost V 1 base and J 4 bases, with 14 bases left between them. CDR3 length equals 16 residues. CDR3 residues: CASSLVVGAVNQPQHF. Written as DNA, the CDR3 is TGTGCCAGCAGCTTAGTGGTCGGGGCCGTTAATCAGCCCCAGCATTTT.